Below, 17 T cell receptor beta chains from the same sample are listed, as sequenced in a study of T cells in tumors after PD-1 blockade. Sequenced by immunoSEQ multiplex PCR; TCRdb stores in-frame clones only, minus some. The sample includes some 7,200 clones, approximately 70% seen only once; the top ten take 8.9%. This material consisted of tumor tissue, taken after anti-PD-1 treatment. The receptor source for this set is a human donor with basal cell carcinoma.

The chain uses TRBV6-1 and TRBJ2-3; 10 nucleotides align to TRBD2. Germline assignment: CDR1 MNHNS and CDR2 SASEGT. The CDR3 spans 17 residues. Trimming at V came to 2 bases and at J to 2 bases, leaving 7 bases not matched to a gene. CDR3 nucleotide sequence: TGTGCCAGCAGTGAACTGGGTAGCGGGAGGTTCACAGATACGCAGTATTTT. Translated, it gives CASSELGSGRFTDTQYF.

The chain couples TRBV19 to TRBJ1-5; TRBD1 is a possible D gene (5 bases). V shed 3 bases and J shed 2 bases, with 11 bases lying between them. CDR3 length: 15 residues. Germline lookup yields CDR1 LNHDA and CDR2 SQIVND (reference sequence). This CDR3 reads CASSMGQGGNQPQHF. The CDR3 nucleotides are TGTGCCAGTAGTATGGGTCAGGGTGGCAATCAGCCCCAGCATTTT.

The chain employs TRBV27 and TRBJ2-1; tentative D call: TRBD2 (7 bases). Germline assignment: CDR1 MNHEY and CDR2 SMNVEV (reference sequence). This CDR3 is built from 15 residues. The V end lost 1 base, the J end lost 5 bases, and 12 bases lay between the germline ends. CDR3 nucleotides: TGTGCCAGCAGTTTATTGGGGGGGGGCGACAATGAGCAGTTCTTC. This gives the protein CASSLLGGGDNEQFF.

This clone turned up a few times. The V call is TRBV6-1, the J call TRBJ2-5; D gene unclear. Germline values: CDR1 MNHNS, CDR2 SASEGT. This CDR3 has 14 residues. Trimming took 3 bases from V and 2 from J, leaving 10 bases between them. CDR3 protein: CASSDPPFQETQYF. The DNA for the CDR3 is TGTGCCAGCAGTGATCCGCCTTTTCAAGAGACCCAGTACTTC.

The chain has TRBV6-6 and TRBJ2-7; TRBD2 matches 7 bases. Looked up from germline, CDR1 is MNHNY and CDR2 is SVGAGI (reference sequence). CDR3 length: 16 residues. V gave up 2 bases and J gave up 0 bases; unmatched junction bases: 7. The CDR3 here is CASSYAVGGYSYEQYF. The CDR3 nucleotides read TGTGCCAGCAGTTACGCCGTGGGGGGGTACTCCTACGAGCAGTACTTC.

This clone was counted a few times. This chain links TRBV5-6 with TRBJ1-2; 7 bases match TRBD1. In germline, CDR1 is SGHDT, CDR2 YYEEEE. This CDR3 is built from 11 residues. The ends lost 4 bases at V and 11 bases at J; junction bases unmatched: 5. The CDR3 bases are TGTGCCAGCAGCCTCGACAGGGTTTACACCTTC. Translation gives CASSLDRVYTF.

This clone appeared a single time. Other nucleotide sequences from this sample produce the same CDR3. The genes are TRBV21-1 and TRBJ1-1. TRBV21-1 is tagged as a pseudogene. The CDR3 is 13 amino acids. CDR3 sequence (DNA): TGTGCCAGCAGCAAGCGGCAGCACACTGAAGCTTTCTTT. Its protein product is CASSKRQHTEAFF.

This chain links TRBV29-1 with TRBJ1-2; 10 nucleotides match TRBD1. The CDR3 spans 11 residues. Germline V gene lookup returns CDR1 SQVTM and CDR2 ANQGSEA. Trimming took 6 bases from V and 7 from J; bases not matched to a gene: 2. The CDR3 loop is CSVGTGVGYTF. DNA for the CDR3: TGCAGCGTGGGGACAGGGGTTGGCTACACCTTC.

V and J are TRBV2 and TRBJ1-3; D remains unclear. With 2 bases removed from V and 0 bases from J, the gap between germline ends came to 8 bases. Germline CDR1 reads SNHLY; CDR2 reads FYNNEI. This CDR3 region has 15 residues. The CDR3 DNA reads as TGTGCCAGCAGTGAATTGTCAGGCTCTGGAAACACCATATATTTT. Amino acid sequence: CASSELSGSGNTIYF.

This sequence joins TRBV30 and TRBJ2-2; TRBD2 aligns across 8 bases. The V gene's germline CDR1 is GTSNPN and CDR2 SVGIG (reference sequence). V lost 2 bases and J lost 6; bases outside the gene matches: 5. The CDR3 is 14 amino acids. In DNA form, the CDR3 reads TGTGCCTGGAGTAAGGGACTAGATTCCGGGGAGCTGTTTTTT. It specifies CAWSKGLDSGELFF.

The genes are TRBV9 and TRBJ2-3; 9 bases align to TRBD2. There are 16 residues in the CDR3. Germline V gives CDR1 SGDLS, CDR2 YYNGEE. V lost 2 bases and J lost 2; bases outside the gene matches: 6. CDR3 DNA sequence: TGTGCCAGCAGCGTCCGCGGGACTAGCCCCACAGATACGCAGTATTTT. It translates to CASSVRGTSPTDTQYF.

A word on this clone: The missing conserved phenylalanine or tryptophan at the end of this CDR3 makes a read error likely. No DNA is shown, since the ends of the CDR3 on it are uncertain; the CDR3 is the one TCRdb lists. The chain couples TRBV18 to TRBJ2-7; the table names TRBD2, a call not compared with the DNA. Both ends counted, the CDR3 spans 14 residues. CDR1 is KGHSH and CDR2 is LQKENI in the germline V gene. The CDR3 sequence is CASSPTGTSGAPAL.

The V gene is TRBV27, the J gene TRBJ2-1, with 13 bases matching TRBD2. J gave up 5 bases and V 7 bases, and 8 bases lay outside the gene matches. The CDR3 contains 16 residues. CDR1 and CDR2 from the germline V gene are MNHEY and SMNVEV (reference sequence). In nucleotides, the CDR3 is TGTGCCAGCACCCGGCCGGGACTAGCGGGAAACAATGAGCAGTTCTTC. Amino acids: CASTRPGLAGNNEQFF.

V usage is TRBV14 and J usage is TRBJ1-1; no reliable D call. Germline CDR1 SGHDN, CDR2 FVKESK. The CDR3 contains 13 residues. V lost 5 bases to trimming and J lost 1 base, with 8 bases between them. The chain's CDR3 is CASSFSQNTEAFF. The CDR3 DNA sequence: TGTGCCAGCAGCTTTTCACAGAACACTGAAGCTTTCTTT. The variable domain in full, with the rest retrieved from reference TRBV14 and TRBJ1-1, is EAGVTQFPSHSVIEKGQTVTLRCDPISGHDNLYWYRRVMGKEIKFLLHFVKESKQDESGMPNNRFLAERTGGTYSTLKVQPAELEDSGVYFCASSFSQNTEAFFGQGTRLTVV.

In its sample, this clone was seen a few times. The sample carries other DNA sequences with the same CDR3. V gene TRBV10-3 combines with J gene TRBJ2-1, with a tentative D call TRBD2 (5 bases). Germline V gene sequence: CDR1 ENHRY, CDR2 SYGVKD. The CDR3 loop spans 11 amino acids. The V and J ends lost 4 bases and 10 bases respectively, with 8 bases between them. In DNA, the CDR3 is TGTGCCATCAGTGTCGGGAACGAGCAGTTCTTC. This codes for CAISVGNEQFF.

The sample holds a few counts of this clone. The genes are TRBV2 and TRBJ2-1; TRBD1 might be the D (5 bases). The germline CDR1 and CDR2 sequences are SNHLY and FYNNEI. Trimming pared 7 bases from V and 6 bases from J, leaving 19 bases between. The CDR3 covers 15 residues. CDR3 nucleotide sequence: TGTGCCAGCATCTTACAGCGACAGCCGATCAATGAGCAGTTCTTC. Translating it yields CASILQRQPINEQFF. Using reference TRBV2 and TRBJ2-1 for the parts outside the CDR3, the full variable domain is EPEVTQTPSHQVTQMGQEVILRCVPISNHLYFYWYRQILGQKVEFLVSFYNNEISEKSEIFDDQFSVERPDGSNFTLKIRSTKLEDSAMYFCASILQRQPINEQFFGPGTRLTVL.

The chain is built from TRBV5-4 and TRBJ2-3, with no clear D. V was shortened by 4 bases and J by 5 bases, with 11 bases between the two germline ends. This CDR3 spans 13 amino acids. Germline CDR1 reads SGHNT; CDR2 reads YYREEE (reference sequence). The CDR3 DNA sequence: TGTGCCAGCAGCCAGTATACGTTAGATACGCAGTATTTT. Its translation is CASSQYTLDTQYF.